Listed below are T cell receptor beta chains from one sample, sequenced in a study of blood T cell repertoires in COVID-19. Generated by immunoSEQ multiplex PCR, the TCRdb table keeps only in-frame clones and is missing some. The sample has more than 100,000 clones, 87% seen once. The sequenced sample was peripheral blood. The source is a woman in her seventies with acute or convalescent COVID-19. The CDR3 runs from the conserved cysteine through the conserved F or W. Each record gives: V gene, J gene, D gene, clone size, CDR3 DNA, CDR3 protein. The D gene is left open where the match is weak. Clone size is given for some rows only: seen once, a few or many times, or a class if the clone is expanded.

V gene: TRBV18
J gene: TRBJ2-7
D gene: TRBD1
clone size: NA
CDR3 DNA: TGTGCCAGCTCACCTCTCGACAGGGGGCACTCCTACGAGCAGTACTTC
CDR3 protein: CASSPLDRGHSYEQYF

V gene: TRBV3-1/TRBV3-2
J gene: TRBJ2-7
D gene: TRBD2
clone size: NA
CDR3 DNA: TGTGCCAGCGAGGCGGGGGGGTATTCCTACGAGCAGTACTTC
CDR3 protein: CASEAGGYSYEQYF

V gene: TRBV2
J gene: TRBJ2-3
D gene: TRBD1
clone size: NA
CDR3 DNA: TGTGCCAGCAGATCCATCCCTGGACAGGGGACGGGCACAGATACGCAGTATTTT
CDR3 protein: CASRSIPGQGTGTDTQYF

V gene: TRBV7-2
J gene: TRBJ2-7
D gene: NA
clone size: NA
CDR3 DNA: TGTGCCAGCAGCTTAGTCGTGGAACGCGGCGGCTACGAGCAGTACTTC
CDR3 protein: CASSLVVERGGYEQYF

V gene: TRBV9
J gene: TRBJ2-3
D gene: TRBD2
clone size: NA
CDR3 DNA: TGTGCCAGCAGCTCAGGACTAGCTTTAGATACGCAGTATTTT
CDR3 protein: CASSSGLALDTQYF

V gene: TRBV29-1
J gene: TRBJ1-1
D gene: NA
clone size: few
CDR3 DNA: TGCAGCGTTGGTATGGGGGCGGAGAACACTGAAGCTTTCTTT
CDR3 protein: CSVGMGAENTEAFF

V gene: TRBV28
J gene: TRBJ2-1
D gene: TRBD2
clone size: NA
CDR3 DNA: TGTGCCAGCAGTTCGCCACGAGCGGGGGGGCGATCCTACAATGAGCAGTTCTTC
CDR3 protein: CASSSPRAGGRSYNEQFF

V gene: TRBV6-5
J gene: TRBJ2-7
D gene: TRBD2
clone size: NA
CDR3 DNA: TGTGCCAGCAAAAGGGGAGGGACCGGCTCCTACGAGCAGTACTTC
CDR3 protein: CASKRGGTGSYEQYF

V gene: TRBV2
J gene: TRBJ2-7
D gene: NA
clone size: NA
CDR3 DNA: TGTGCCAGCTGGGACTCCTCGGGTATTTACGAGCAGTACTTC
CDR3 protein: CASWDSSGIYEQYF

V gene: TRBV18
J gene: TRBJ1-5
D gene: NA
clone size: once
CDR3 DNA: TGTGCCAGCTCTCTCCGACAGGTTCCTGGCAATCAGCCCCAGCATTTT
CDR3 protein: CASSLRQVPGNQPQHF

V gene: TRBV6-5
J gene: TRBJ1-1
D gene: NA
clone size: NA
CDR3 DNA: TGTGCCAGCAGTCCGAGGAGAGACACTGAAGCTTTCTTT
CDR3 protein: CASSPRRDTEAFF

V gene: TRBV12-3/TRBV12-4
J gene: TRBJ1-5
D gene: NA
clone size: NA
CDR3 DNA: TGTGCCAGCAGTTTTGGGGGAGGCGAGCCCCAGCATTTT
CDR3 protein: CASSFGGGEPQHF

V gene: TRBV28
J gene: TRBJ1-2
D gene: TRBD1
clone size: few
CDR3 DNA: TGTGCCAGCAGCTCAGGGGGTGCCTATGGCTACACCTTC
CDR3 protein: CASSSGGAYGYTF

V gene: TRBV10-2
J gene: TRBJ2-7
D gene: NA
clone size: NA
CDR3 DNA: TGCGCCCGCATACCTTTCAGTTCCTACGAGCAGTACTTC
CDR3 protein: CARIPFSSYEQYF

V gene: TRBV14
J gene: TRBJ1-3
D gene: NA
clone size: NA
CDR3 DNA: TGTGCCAGCAGTCGGGACTTCTCTGGAAACACCATATATTTT
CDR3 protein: CASSRDFSGNTIYF

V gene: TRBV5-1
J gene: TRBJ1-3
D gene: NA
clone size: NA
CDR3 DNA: TGCGCCAGCAGACTAACACCTTTTTCAGGGTCTGGAAACACCATATATTTT
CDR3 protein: CASRLTPFSGSGNTIYF

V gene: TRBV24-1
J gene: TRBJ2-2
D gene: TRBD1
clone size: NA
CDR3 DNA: TGTGCCACCAGTGATTCCCGAACAGGGGTGGACACCGGGGAGCTGTTTTTT
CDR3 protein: CATSDSRTGVDTGELFF

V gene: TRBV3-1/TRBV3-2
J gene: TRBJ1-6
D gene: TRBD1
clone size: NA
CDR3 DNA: TGTGCCAGCAGCCAAGTTAGTATGGGACAGGGGGCGCTTACCCCCCTCCACTTT
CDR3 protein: CASSQVSMGQGALTPLHF

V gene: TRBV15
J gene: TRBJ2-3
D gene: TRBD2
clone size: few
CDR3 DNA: TGTGCCACCAGCCGGACTAGCGGGGGCCGCACAGATACGCAGTATTTT
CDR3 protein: CATSRTSGGRTDTQYF

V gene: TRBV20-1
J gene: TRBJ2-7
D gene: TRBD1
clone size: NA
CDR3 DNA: TGCAGTCCTCGACAGGGAGAAGAGCAGTACTTC
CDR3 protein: CSPRQGEEQYF

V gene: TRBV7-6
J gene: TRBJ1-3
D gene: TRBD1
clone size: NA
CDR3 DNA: TGTGCCAGCAGCTTAGCGCTCTTACAGGGGGCGTCTGGAAACACCATATATTTT
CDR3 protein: CASSLALLQGASGNTIYF

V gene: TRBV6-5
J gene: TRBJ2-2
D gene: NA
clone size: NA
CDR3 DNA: TGTGCCAGCAGTTACTCGATTAGGGGCTGGACCGGGGAGCTGTTTTTT
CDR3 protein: CASSYSIRGWTGELFF

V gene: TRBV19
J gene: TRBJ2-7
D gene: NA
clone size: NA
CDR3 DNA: TGTGCCAGTAGTAGCGGGACAGACAACGACGAGCAGTACTTC
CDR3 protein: CASSSGTDNDEQYF

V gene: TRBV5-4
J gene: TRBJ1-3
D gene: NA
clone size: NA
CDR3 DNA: TGTGCCAGCAGCTACACAGGGTTATCTGGAAACACCATATATTTT
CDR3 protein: CASSYTGLSGNTIYF

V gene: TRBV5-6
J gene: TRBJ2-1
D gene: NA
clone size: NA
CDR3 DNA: TGTGCCAGCAGTTTCTCTGTTCTTGAGCAGTTCTTC
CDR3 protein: CASSFSVLEQFF

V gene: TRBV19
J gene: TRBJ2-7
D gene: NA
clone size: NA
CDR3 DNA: TGTGCCAGTAGGTCGGGATTACCCTACGAGCAGTACTTC
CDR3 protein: CASRSGLPYEQYF

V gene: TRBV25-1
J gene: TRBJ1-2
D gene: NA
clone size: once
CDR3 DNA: TGTGCCAGCACGTCGGAGCTAGCGGCAGAGGGCTACACCTTC
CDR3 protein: CASTSELAAEGYTF

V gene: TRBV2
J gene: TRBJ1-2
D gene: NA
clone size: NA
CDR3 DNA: TGTGCCAGCAGTGTGCAGGGATCTTATGGCTACACCTTC
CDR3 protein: CASSVQGSYGYTF

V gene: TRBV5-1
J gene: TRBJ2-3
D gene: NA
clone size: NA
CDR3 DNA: TGCGCCAGCAGCTCAGGATACACAGATACGCAGTATTTT
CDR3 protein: CASSSGYTDTQYF

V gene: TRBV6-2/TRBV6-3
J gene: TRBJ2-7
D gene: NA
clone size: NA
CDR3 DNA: TGTGCCAGCAGTTACCCGTTGAGAGGGCGTTTCTACGAGCAGTACTTC
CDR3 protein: CASSYPLRGRFYEQYF

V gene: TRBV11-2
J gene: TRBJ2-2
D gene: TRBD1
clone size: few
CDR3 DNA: TGTGCCAGCAGCTTAGGGCAGGGGGACGGGGAGCTGTTTTTT
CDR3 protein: CASSLGQGDGELFF

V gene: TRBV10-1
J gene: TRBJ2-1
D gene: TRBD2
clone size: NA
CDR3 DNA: TGCGCCAGCAGTGAGACGGGCGGGGGAAACAATGAGCAGTTCTTC
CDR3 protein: CASSETGGGNNEQFF

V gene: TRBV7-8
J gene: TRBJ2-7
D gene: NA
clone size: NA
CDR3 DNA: TGTGCCAGCAGCCTGAACAGCCTCTACGAGCAGTACTTC
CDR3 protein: CASSLNSLYEQYF

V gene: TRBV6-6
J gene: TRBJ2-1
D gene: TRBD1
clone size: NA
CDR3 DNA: TGTGCCAGCAAACCACAGGGGGCGCCGAACAATGAGCAGTTCTTC
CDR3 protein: CASKPQGAPNNEQFF

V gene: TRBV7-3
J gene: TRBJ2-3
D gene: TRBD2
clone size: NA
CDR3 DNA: TGTGCCAGCAGCCCCTCTAGCGGGGGGGCTCCATCAAATACGCAGTATTTT
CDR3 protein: CASSPSSGGAPSNTQYF

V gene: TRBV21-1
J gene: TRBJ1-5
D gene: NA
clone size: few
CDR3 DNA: TGTGCCAGCAGTCTTAGAAAGGGGGAAAGGTTGGAGCCCCAGCATTTT
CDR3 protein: CASSLRKGERLEPQHF

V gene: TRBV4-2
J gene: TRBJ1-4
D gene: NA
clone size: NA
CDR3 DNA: TGTGCCAGCAGCCAAGAAGCGGCAGCGGATGAAAAACTGTTTTTT
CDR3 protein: CASSQEAAADEKLFF

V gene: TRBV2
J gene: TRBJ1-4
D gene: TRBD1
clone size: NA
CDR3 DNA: TGTGCCAGCAGTGTCGACAGGGGGCGGAATGAAAAACTGTTTTTT
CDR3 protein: CASSVDRGRNEKLFF

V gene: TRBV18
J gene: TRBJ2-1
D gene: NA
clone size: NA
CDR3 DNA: TGTGCCAGCCGCCGGGTCCCCATTGATAATGAGCAGTTCTTC
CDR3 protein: CASRRVPIDNEQFF

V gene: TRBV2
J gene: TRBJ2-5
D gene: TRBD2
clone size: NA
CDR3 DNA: TGTGCCAGCAGTGTGGAACTAGCGGGGGGAGTCGAGACCCAGTACTTC
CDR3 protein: CASSVELAGGVETQYF

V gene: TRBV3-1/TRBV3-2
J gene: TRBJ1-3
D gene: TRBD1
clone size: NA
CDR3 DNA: TGTGCCAGCAGCCAAGGAGGGACAGGGACGTCTGGAAACACCATATATTTT
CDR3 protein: CASSQGGTGTSGNTIYF

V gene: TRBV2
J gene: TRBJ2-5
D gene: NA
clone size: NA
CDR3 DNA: TGTGCCAGCAGAAAAGGGGTTTTGACCCAGTACTTC
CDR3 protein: CASRKGVLTQYF

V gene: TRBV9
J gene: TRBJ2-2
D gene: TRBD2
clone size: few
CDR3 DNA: TGTGCCAGCAGCCATCAGACTAGCGGGCCCACCGGGGAGCTGTTTTTT
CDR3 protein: CASSHQTSGPTGELFF

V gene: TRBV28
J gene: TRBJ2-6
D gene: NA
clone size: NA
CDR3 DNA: TGTGCCAGCAGTCAGGCTGGCGGGGCCAACGTCCTGACTTTC
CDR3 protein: CASSQAGGANVLTF

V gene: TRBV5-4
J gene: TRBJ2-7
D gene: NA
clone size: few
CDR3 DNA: TGTGCCAGCAGCTTGGGGGGCAGCTCCTACGAGCAGTACTTC
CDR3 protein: CASSLGGSSYEQYF

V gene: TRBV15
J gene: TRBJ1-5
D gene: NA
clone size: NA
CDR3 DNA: TGTGCCACCAGCAGAATCAGGAATCAGCCCCAGCATTTT
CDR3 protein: CATSRIRNQPQHF

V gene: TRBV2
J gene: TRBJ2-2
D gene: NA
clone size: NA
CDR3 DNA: TGTGCCAGCCTTAGCAGTCAAGACACCGGGGAGCTGTTTTTT
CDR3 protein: CASLSSQDTGELFF

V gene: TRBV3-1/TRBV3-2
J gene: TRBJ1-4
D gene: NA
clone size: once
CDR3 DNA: TGTGCCAGCAGCCAAGGTACAGGGCCTAATGAAAAACTGTTTTTT
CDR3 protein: CASSQGTGPNEKLFF

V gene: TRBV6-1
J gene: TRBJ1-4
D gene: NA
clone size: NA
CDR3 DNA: TGTGCCAGCAGTGAATGGGGAGTTGAAAAACTGTTTTTT
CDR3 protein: CASSEWGVEKLFF

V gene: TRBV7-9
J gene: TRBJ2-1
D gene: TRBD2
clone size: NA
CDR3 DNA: TGTGCCAGCAGCCCATACAGGACTAGCGGGGGATTCAATGAGCAGTTCTTC
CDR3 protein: CASSPYRTSGGFNEQFF

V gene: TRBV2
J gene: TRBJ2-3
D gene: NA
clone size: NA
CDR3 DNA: TGTGCCAGCAGTTTACTAGCAAACCATGGAGATACGCAGTATTTT
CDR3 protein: CASSLLANHGDTQYF

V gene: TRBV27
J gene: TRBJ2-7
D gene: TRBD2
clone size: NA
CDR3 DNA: TGTGCCAGCAAAACTAGCGGGGGCTCCTACGAGCAGTACTTC
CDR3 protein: CASKTSGGSYEQYF

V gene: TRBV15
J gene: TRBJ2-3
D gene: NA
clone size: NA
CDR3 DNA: TGTGCCACCAGCAGAGATCTGGGAGCAGATACGCAGTATTTT
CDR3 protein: CATSRDLGADTQYF

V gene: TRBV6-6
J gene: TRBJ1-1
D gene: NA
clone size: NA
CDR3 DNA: TGTGCCAGCAGCTTTCAGGGTGACACTGAAGCTTTCTTT
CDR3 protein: CASSFQGDTEAFF

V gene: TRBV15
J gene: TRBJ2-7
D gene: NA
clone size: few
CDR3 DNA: TGTGCCACCAGCAGAGATAGGGGCTACGAGCAGTACTTC
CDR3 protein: CATSRDRGYEQYF

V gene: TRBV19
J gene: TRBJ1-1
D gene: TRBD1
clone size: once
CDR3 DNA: TGTGCCAGTAGCCCAGGGGGCGTGTGGAACACTGAAGCTTTCTTT
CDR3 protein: CASSPGGVWNTEAFF

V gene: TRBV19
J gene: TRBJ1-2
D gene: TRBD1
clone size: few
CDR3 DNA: TGTGCCAGTAGTATAACAGGGGACTGGGGCTACACCTTC
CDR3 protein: CASSITGDWGYTF

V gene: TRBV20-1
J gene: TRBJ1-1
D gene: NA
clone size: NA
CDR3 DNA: TGCAGTGCTAGTACTTTTCAGGGTACGAACACTGAAGCTTTCTTT
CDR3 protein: CSASTFQGTNTEAFF

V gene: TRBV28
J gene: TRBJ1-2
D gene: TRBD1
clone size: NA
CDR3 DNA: TGTGCCAGCAGACGCCCACAGGGGGCAAGAGGCTACACCTTC
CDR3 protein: CASRRPQGARGYTF

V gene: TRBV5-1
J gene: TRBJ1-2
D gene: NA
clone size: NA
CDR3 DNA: TGCGCCAGCAGCCCCGGGGATCCCCGGGGGTATGGCTACACCTTC
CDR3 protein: CASSPGDPRGYGYTF